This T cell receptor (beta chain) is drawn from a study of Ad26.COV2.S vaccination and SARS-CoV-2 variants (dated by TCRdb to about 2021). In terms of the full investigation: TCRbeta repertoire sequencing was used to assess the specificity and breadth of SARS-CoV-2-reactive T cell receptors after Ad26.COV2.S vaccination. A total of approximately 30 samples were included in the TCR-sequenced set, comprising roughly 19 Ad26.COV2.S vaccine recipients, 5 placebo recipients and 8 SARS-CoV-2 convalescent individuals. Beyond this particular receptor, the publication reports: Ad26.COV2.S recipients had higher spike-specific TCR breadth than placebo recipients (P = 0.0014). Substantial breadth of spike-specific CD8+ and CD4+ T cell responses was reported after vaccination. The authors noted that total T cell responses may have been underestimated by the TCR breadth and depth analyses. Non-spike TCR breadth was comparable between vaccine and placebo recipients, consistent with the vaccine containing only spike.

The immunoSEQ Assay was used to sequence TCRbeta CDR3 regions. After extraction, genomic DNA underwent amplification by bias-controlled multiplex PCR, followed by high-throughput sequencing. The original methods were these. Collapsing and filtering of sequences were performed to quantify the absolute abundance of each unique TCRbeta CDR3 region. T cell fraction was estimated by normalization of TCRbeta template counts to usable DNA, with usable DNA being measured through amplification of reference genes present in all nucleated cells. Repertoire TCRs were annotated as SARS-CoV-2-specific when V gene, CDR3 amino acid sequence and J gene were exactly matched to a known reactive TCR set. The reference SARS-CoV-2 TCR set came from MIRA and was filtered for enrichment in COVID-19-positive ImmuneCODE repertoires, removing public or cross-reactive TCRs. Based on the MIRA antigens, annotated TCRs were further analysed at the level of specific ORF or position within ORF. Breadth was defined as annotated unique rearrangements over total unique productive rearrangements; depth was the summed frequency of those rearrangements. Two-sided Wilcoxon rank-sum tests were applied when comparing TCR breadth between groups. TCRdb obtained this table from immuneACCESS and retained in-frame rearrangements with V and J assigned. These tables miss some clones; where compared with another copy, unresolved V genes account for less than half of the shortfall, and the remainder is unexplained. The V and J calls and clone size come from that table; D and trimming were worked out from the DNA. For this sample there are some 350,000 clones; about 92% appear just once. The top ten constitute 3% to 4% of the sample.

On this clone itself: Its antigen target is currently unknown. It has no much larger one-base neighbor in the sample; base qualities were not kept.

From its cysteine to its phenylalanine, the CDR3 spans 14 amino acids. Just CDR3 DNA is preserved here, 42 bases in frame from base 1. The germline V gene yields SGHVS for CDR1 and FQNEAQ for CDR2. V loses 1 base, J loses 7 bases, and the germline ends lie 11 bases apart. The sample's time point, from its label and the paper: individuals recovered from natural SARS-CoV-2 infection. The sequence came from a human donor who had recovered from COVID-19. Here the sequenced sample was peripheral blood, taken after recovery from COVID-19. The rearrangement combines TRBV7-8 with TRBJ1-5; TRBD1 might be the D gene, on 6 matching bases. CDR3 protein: CASSLGAGAQPQHF. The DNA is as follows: TGTGCCAGCAGCTTAGGGGCAGGGGCCCAGCCCCAGCATTTT.